This TCR beta chain was retrieved from a study of T cells in Graves' hyperthyroidism and ophthalmopathy (dated by TCRdb to the late 2010s). A note on the overall study: Peripheral blood samples were taken at initial diagnosis, before any treatment was given. TCR V-J signatures able to tell the groups apart were searched for in a discovery cohort of 90 to 100 patients, of whom roughly 42 had Graves' ophthalmopathy and more than 55 had stable Graves' hyperthyroidism. An independent validation cohort of under 20 hyperthyroidism patients and approximately 15 patients who later progressed to ophthalmopathy tested prospective prediction of ophthalmopathy. The 100 discovery patients were divided at random into training and test sets in a 7:3 ratio. In addition, the study compared T-cell repertoires in thyroid tissue and in blood from 6 or 7 Graves' hyperthyroidism patients. After blood sampling, hyperthyroidism patients were treated with methimazole at a starting dose of 30 mg daily, and ophthalmopathy patients were treated with high-dose intravenous methylprednisolone. The paper reports TCR Vbeta CDR3 sequencing of more than 120 peripheral blood samples: 43 ophthalmopathy, approximately 74 hyperthyroidism and some 17 progressor patients. What the research found in general, with its limitations: Blood samples also contained most of the expanded thyroid clonotypes (frequency above 0.001), which suggests that blood repertoires may reflect thyroid immune responses. No statistical method was used to set the sample size in advance, and investigators knew the group allocation. In validation, the model predicted progression to ophthalmopathy a median of approximately 6.3 months before onset, with approximately 68% sensitivity and 72.22% specificity. Ophthalmopathy was separated from stable hyperthyroidism by a 13 V-J signature model, with approximately 90% sensitivity and approximately 81% specificity obtained in cross-validation and 80%/75% obtained in testing.

TCR beta CDR3 regions were amplified from RNA transcripts. The TCR CDR3 was subjected to a first round of RT-PCR using the HTBI primer set and the Qiagen OneStep RT-PCR kit. A second multiplex PCR round built the libraries, followed by size selection and purification. Sequencing of the libraries was done on an Illumina HiSeq2000 using paired-end 100 bp reads. Under the source paper's analysis protocol: SOAPnuke was used to process the raw data, throwing out any read that contained adapters or uncalled bases, had a mean Phred below 15, or lacked an exact constant-primer or identifier match. High-quality paired reads were merged using COPE v1.2.5, and each unique nucleotide sequence was defined as a clonotype. MiTCR v1.1 was used to align the clonotypes against IMGT TRBV, TRBD and TRBJ reference segments. Analysis was restricted to V-J combinations with a frequency above 0.0001, which covered 98% to 99.2% of repertoires. The TCS score was defined as the ratio of F50 (clonal expansion) to E x V (chaos), calculated using BLOSUM62-based TCRdist between CDR3 peptides within each V-J. Welch's t-statistics and random forest reduced roughly 540 V-J features to 10 to 15, which were used in a naive Bayes classifier (R e1071). Using fastp at Q25 and MiXCR, TCRdb reprocessed the public reads and kept productive beta chains. Entries are consolidated by CDR3 protein sequence, retaining the most common genes and DNA. The V and J calls, along with clone size, are taken from TCRdb and not from the paper's own processing. In this sample the table shows some 270,000 distinct CDR3 sequences, 12% to 15% of which occur a single time. The ten largest account for approximately 7.9% of the sample.

Stable Graves' hyperthyroidism was defined as the absence of progression to ophthalmopathy over 18 months of follow-up. The hyperthyroidism patients were between 18 and 65 years old and newly diagnosed, with a disease duration of less than 2 months. Exclusion was applied to patients with uncontrolled infections, other autoimmune diseases, pregnancy or lactation. Diagnoses were based on clinical symptoms, serum thyroxine and TRAb, thyroid ultrasound and orbital computed tomography. PBMCs were isolated from around 10 ml of fresh peripheral blood by Ficoll-Paque density gradient centrifugation. Trizol reagent was used to extract total RNA, and RNA quality was then checked on an Agilent 2100 Bioanalyzer. This clonotype was seen at least ten times. The antigen this receptor binds is unknown. No base-level quality is on record; no much larger clone is a single base apart. For CDR1 and CDR2, the germline V gene (reference sequence) lists SEHNR and FQNEAQ. The CDR3, cysteine through phenylalanine, is 17 amino acids long. Only the CDR3 part of the read is kept: 51 bases, read in frame from the first base. V is cut back by 1 base and J by 2 bases, with 10 bases in the junction unmatched.

The receptor was derived from a woman aged 35 to 49 with Graves' hyperthyroidism. Sequencing used blood. The V and J genes are TRBV7-9 and TRBJ2-7; a stretch of 8 junction bases matches TRBD2. Here is the DNA: TGTGCCAGCAGCTTAGGTAGCGGGACGCGGACCCCCTACGAGCAGTACTTC. Its translation is CASSLGSGTRTPYEQYF. This CDR3, with the reference TRBV7-9 and TRBJ2-7 proteins standing in past its ends, gives the full variable domain DTGVSQNPRHKITKRGQNVTFRCDPISEHNRLYWYRQTLGQGPEFLTYFQNEAQLEKSRLLSDRFSAERPKGSFSTLEIQRTEQGDSAMYLCASSLGSGTRTPYEQYFGPGTRLTVT.